One and the same sample provided the 30 T cell receptor beta chains below, sequenced in a study of T cells in Graves' hyperthyroidism and ophthalmopathy. Amplified TCR beta CDR3 regions came from RNA transcripts. Researchers ran a first-round RT-PCR on the TCR CDR3 using the HTBI primer set. TCRdb processed the multiplex PCR reads anew with MiXCR; each CDR3 protein has one entry. The sample yields about 500,000 distinct CDR3 sequences, 16% seen once. Sequencing was done on a sample of blood. The receptors come from a woman under 30 with Graves' hyperthyroidism.

This clonotype was seen many times. The chain uses TRBV3-1 and TRBJ2-1, with 9 bases lining up with TRBD1. The CDR3 length is 15 residues. Germline V gives CDR1 LGHDT, CDR2 YNNKEL (reference sequence). Trimming cost V 2 bases and J 6 bases; bases outside gene matches: 5. Written as DNA, the CDR3 is TGTGCCAGCAGCCAACCCGGGACAGGGATCAATGAGCAGTTCTTC. Translating it yields CASSQPGTGINEQFF.

This clonotype was counted only a few times. The chain recombines TRBV7-2 with TRBJ2-5, with D tentatively TRBD2 (5 bases). CDR1 and CDR2 (germline): SGHTA, FQGNSA. Trimming left V 5 bases short and J 5 bases short, with 21 bases between. This CDR3 contains 16 residues. The CDR3 here is CASSLWSPSQRETQYF. CDR3 nucleotides: TGTGCCAGCAGCCTCTGGTCCCCCTCGCAGCGGGAGACCCAGTACTTC.

The table lists this clonotype with many counts. This chain links TRBV18 with TRBJ2-7; D possibly corresponds to TRBD1 (6 bases). Germline V gives CDR1 KGHSH, CDR2 LQKENI. This CDR3 has 14 residues. V dropped 6 bases and J dropped 1 base, with 13 bases sitting between them. The CDR3 here is CASSVSGTSYEQYF. In DNA form, the CDR3 reads TGTGCCAGCTCGGTGTCCGGGACATCCTACGAGCAGTACTTC.

For this clonotype: A clone one base away is much larger, so this may be a read error. The rearrangement joins TRBV5-1 to TRBJ1-2; D is uncertain. Germline V gene sequence: CDR1 SGHRS, CDR2 YFSETQ. This CDR3 contains 13 residues. This chain's CDR3 is CASSLWPGDGSTF. In DNA, the CDR3 is TGCGCCAGCAGCCTCTGGCCGGGCGATGGCTCCACCTTC.

This clonotype was counted ten times or more. The J gene is TRBJ1-2, the V gene TRBV30, with D perhaps matching TRBD1 (6 bases). CDR1 is GTSNPN and CDR2 is SVGIG in the germline V gene (reference sequence). This CDR3 contains 14 residues. V lost 0 bases to trimming and J lost 3 bases, with 11 bases between them. Written as DNA, the CDR3 is TGTGCCTGGAGTGTGGGGGGCGCCCACTATGGCTACACCTTC. It yields the protein CAWSVGGAHYGYTF.

This clonotype came up many times. This chain connects TRBV7-9 to TRBJ1-2, with a tentative D call TRBD1 (6 bases). V shed 4 bases and J shed 2 bases, with 17 bases lying between them. This CDR3 region has 16 residues. CDR1 SEHNR and CDR2 FQNEAQ come from the germline V gene (reference sequence). The CDR3 region has the DNA TGTGCCAGCAGCTCCCCCGGGACAAACCCCAACTATGGCTACACCTTC. It specifies CASSSPGTNPNYGYTF.

This clonotype came up many times. The CDR3 loop is CAWMFGRGLGNTIYF. The CDR3, as DNA: TGTGCCTGGATGTTTGGCAGGGGGCTTGGAAACACCATATATTTT. This rearrangement joins TRBV30 to TRBJ1-3, with TRBD1 identical over 8 bases. Germline assignment: CDR1 GTSNPN and CDR2 SVGIG (reference sequence). The CDR3 is 15 amino acids. V shed 4 bases and J 3 bases; nucleotides not matched to a gene: 8.

The table lists this clonotype with many counts. The rearrangement joins TRBV2 to TRBJ2-1, with TRBD2 matching over 10 bases. V lost 3 bases, J lost 0 bases, and 17 bases stayed unmatched. The germline gives CDR1 SNHLY, CDR2 FYNNEI. CDR3 length: 21 amino acids. CDR3 protein: CASSDVIRLAGDPSSYNEQFF. The CDR3 DNA reads as TGTGCCAGCAGTGATGTTATCCGGCTAGCGGGAGACCCAAGCTCCTACAATGAGCAGTTCTTC.

V is TRBV11-2 and J is TRBJ1-3, with unresolved D. The CDR3 runs 17 residues. Trimming pared 5 bases from V and 4 bases from J, leaving 21 bases between. Per germline, CDR1 SGHAT and CDR2 FQNNGV. The CDR3 here is CASSQIIRTPKGNTIYF. The CDR3 coding sequence is TGTGCCAGCAGCCAAATAATTCGAACCCCCAAGGGAAACACCATATATTTT.

The chain uses TRBV5-1 and TRBJ1-5; tentatively, D is TRBD1 (6 bases). Germline CDR1 reads SGHRS; CDR2 reads YFSETQ. CDR3 length: 14 residues. V dropped 5 bases and J dropped 5 bases, with 14 bases sitting between them. CDR3 nucleotides: TGCGCCAGCAGAGAAAACAGGGAGGATCAGCCCCAGCATTTT. Protein sequence: CASRENREDQPQHF.

V usage is TRBV28 and J usage is TRBJ2-3; 11 bases align to TRBD2. This CDR3 contains 22 residues. V dropped 0 bases and J dropped 7; count of bases not matched to a gene: 24. The germline V gene encodes CDR1 MDHEN and CDR2 SYDVKM. Here the CDR3 reads CASSLWRVEGTSGLHGGNTQYF. The CDR3 nucleotides are TGTGCCAGCAGTTTATGGAGGGTCGAGGGGACTAGCGGCCTGCATGGAGGGAATACGCAGTATTTT.

The V and J genes are TRBV6-1 and TRBJ1-1; D may be TRBD1 (6 bases). This CDR3 is built from 14 residues. Germline lookup yields CDR1 MNHNS and CDR2 SASEGT. V lost 7 bases, J lost 0 bases, and 12 bases lay in between. DNA of the CDR3: TGTGCCAGCAACCGGGACACACTGAACACTGAAGCTTTCTTT. As protein: CASNRDTLNTEAFF.

This clonotype was observed many times. V gene TRBV9 combines with J gene TRBJ1-6; 7 nucleotides line up with TRBD1. With 4 bases clipped from V and 1 base from J, the junction kept 2 bases outside the gene matches. This CDR3 comprises 15 residues. CDR1 and CDR2 from the germline V gene are SGDLS and YYNGEE. The chain's CDR3 is CASSSTGSYNSPLHF. The CDR3 nucleotides read TGTGCCAGCAGCTCGACAGGGTCCTATAATTCACCCCTCCACTTT.

This clonotype was counted only a few times. The chain uses TRBV7-9 and TRBJ2-7, with TRBD2 matching 8 bases. The CDR3 consists of 14 residues. V was pared by 2 bases and J by 3 bases, with 3 bases of the junction left unmatched. The germline CDR1 and CDR2 sequences are SEHNR and FQNEAQ (reference sequence). CDR3 protein: CASSLRGLGYEQYF. For the CDR3, the DNA is TGTGCCAGCAGCTTACGGGGACTAGGCTACGAGCAGTACTTC. The full variable domain, its missing parts supplied by reference TRBV7-9 and TRBJ2-7, is DTGVSQNPRHKITKRGQNVTFRCDPISEHNRLYWYRQTLGQGPEFLTYFQNEAQLEKSRLLSDRFSAERPKGSFSTLEIQRTEQGDSAMYLCASSLRGLGYEQYFGPGTRLTVT.

The chain carries TRBV30 and TRBJ1-3; no clear D. The germline V gene encodes CDR1 GTSNPN and CDR2 SVGIG (reference sequence). Trimming removed 3 bases from V and 4 bases from J, with 10 bases in between. There are 13 residues in the CDR3. As DNA, the CDR3 is TGTGCCTGGAGCCCCGACTCCGGAAACACCATATATTTT. It encodes CAWSPDSGNTIYF.

There are many counts of this clonotype. V is TRBV7-8 and J is TRBJ1-5; 7 bases are shared with TRBD1. The CDR3 has 16 residues. Germline V lookup: CDR1 SGHVS, CDR2 FQNEAQ. With V trimmed by 2 bases and J by 7 bases, 11 bases remained unmatched. The CDR3: CASSLTGQGVRQPQHF. CDR3 bases: TGTGCCAGCAGCTTAACCGGGCAGGGGGTCAGACAGCCCCAGCATTTT.

The J gene is TRBJ2-7, the V gene TRBV5-6; 7 bases agree with TRBD1. Losses at the gene ends were 4 bases for V and 0 bases for J; bases not matched to a gene: 7. Germline V gene lookup returns CDR1 SGHDT and CDR2 YYEEEE. The CDR3 length is 15 residues. DNA for the CDR3: TGTGCCAGCAGCCCTTTGACAGGGACCTCCTACGAGCAGTACTTC. Protein sequence: CASSPLTGTSYEQYF.

This clonotype has at least ten counts. V and J are TRBV2 and TRBJ1-1; 8 nucleotides line up with TRBD1. Germline assignment: CDR1 SNHLY and CDR2 FYNNEI. The CDR3 spans 14 residues. V trimming: 8 bases; J trimming: 1 base; junction bases outside the gene matches: 6. CDR3 in amino acids: CASELQGGNTEAFF. The CDR3, as DNA: TGTGCCAGCGAATTACAGGGGGGGAACACTGAAGCTTTCTTT.

This clonotype was detected many times. This sequence joins TRBV28 and TRBJ2-5; D uncertain. V lost 8 bases and J 1 base, leaving 14 bases between the germline ends. CDR3 size: 14 residues. The V gene's germline CDR1 is MDHEN and CDR2 SYDVKM. This CDR3 reads CASAPLESQETQYF. The CDR3 DNA reads TGTGCCAGCGCCCCATTGGAGTCCCAAGAGACCCAGTACTTC.

The table lists this clonotype with many counts. The genes are TRBV12-3 or TRBV12-4 and TRBJ2-3; D remains unclear. The CDR3 extends over 13 amino acids. V was clipped by 1 base and J by 4 bases, with 6 bases between them. The CDR3, as DNA: TGTGCCAGCAGTTTAGTCGGGCCAGATACGCAGTATTTT. It translates to CASSLVGPDTQYF.

The chain is built from TRBV28 and TRBJ2-3; possibly TRBD1 or TRBD2 for D (5 bases each). This CDR3 has 14 amino acids. The V end lost 3 bases, the J end lost 8 bases, and 15 bases lay between the germline ends. CDR1 MDHEN and CDR2 SYDVKM come from the germline V gene. CDR3 loop: CASSLSWGSGTQYF. Written as DNA, the CDR3 is TGTGCCAGCAGTTTGAGCTGGGGGAGCGGTACGCAGTATTTT.

This clonotype was seen at least ten times. The gene calls are TRBV5-8 and TRBJ2-3; D is unclear. This CDR3 is 15 amino acids long. Germline assignment: CDR1 SGHTS and CDR2 YDEGEE. V lost 0 bases and J 2 bases, leaving 10 bases between the germline ends. CDR3 nucleotides: TGTGCCAGCAGCTTGGGGGCCTCCCTCACAGATACGCAGTATTTT. This encodes CASSLGASLTDTQYF.

This clonotype showed up many times. The J gene is TRBJ2-2, the V gene TRBV10-3, with 11 bases aligning to TRBD2. Germline V gene data show CDR1 as ENHRY and CDR2 as SYGVKD. The CDR3 sequence is 16 residues long. V shed 3 bases, J shed 4 bases, and the junction held 4 bases outside the gene matches. Here the CDR3 reads CAISEAGTSGTGELFF. In DNA form, the CDR3 reads TGTGCCATCAGTGAAGCCGGGACTAGCGGCACCGGGGAGCTGTTTTTT.

The chain recombines TRBV5-5 with TRBJ2-3, with 9 bases identical to TRBD2. Germline-derived CDR1 and CDR2 are SGHKS and YYEKEE (reference sequence). This CDR3 spans 16 amino acids. Losses at the gene ends were 4 bases for V and 2 bases for J; bases not matched to a gene: 8. The CDR3 DNA is TGTGCCAGCAGCGCGGGGGTAGCGGGGGCCACAGATACGCAGTATTTT. Protein product: CASSAGVAGATDTQYF.

This clonotype was observed a handful of times. Since a much larger clone is just one base distant, this may be a read error. This rearrangement joins TRBV2 to TRBJ1-5; perhaps TRBD1 as D (5 bases). Germline V gene data show CDR1 as SNHLY and CDR2 as FYNNEI. The CDR3 contains 14 residues. The CDR3 DNA follows: TGTGCCAGCAGTGGGCGGGGCGGCGTACAGCTCCAGCATTTT. This codes for CASSGRGGVQLQHF.

This clonotype was observed many times. The V gene is TRBV11-2, the J gene TRBJ2-1; no reliable D call. CDR1 SGHAT and CDR2 FQNNGV come from the germline V gene. V lost 3 bases, J lost 9 bases, and 9 bases lay in between. This CDR3 spans 12 amino acids. CDR3 sequence reads: CASSFGSIEQFF. The CDR3 nucleotides are TGTGCCAGCAGCTTTGGTTCTATTGAGCAGTTCTTC.

The chain uses TRBV5-4 and TRBJ2-5; D is perhaps TRBD1 (6 bases). The CDR3 runs to 14 residues. Germline values: CDR1 SGHNT, CDR2 YYREEE (reference sequence). V lost 0 bases and J lost 4, with 10 bases in between. The CDR3 spells CASSLATGLETQYF. DNA for the CDR3: TGTGCCAGCAGCTTGGCAACAGGGCTAGAGACCCAGTACTTC.

Points on this clonotype: A much larger clone lies a single base off, so this may be a read error. The rearrangement uses TRBV12-3 or TRBV12-4 and TRBJ1-5; D gene uncertain. The CDR3 has 13 amino acids. The CDR3 region is CASRSNSNRPQHF. The DNA for the CDR3 is TGTGCCAGCAGGTCGAACAGCAATCGGCCCCAGCATTTT.

This clonotype appeared a few times. The CDR3 bases are TGCAGTGCTAGGGGAGGGGGCTACACCGGGGAGCTGTTTTTT. Amino acids: CSARGGGYTGELFF. The gene calls are TRBV20-1 and TRBJ2-2; D is tentatively TRBD1 or TRBD2 (7 bases each). From germline, CDR1 is DFQATT and CDR2 SNEGSKA (reference sequence). V was clipped by 3 bases and J by 3 bases, with 11 bases between them. The CDR3 is made up of 14 amino acids.

This clonotype was seen just once. A junction end diverges from the germline sequence, so it may reflect a read error. This chain links TRBV7-9 with TRBJ1-5, with 8 bases aligning to TRBD1. The germline V gene encodes CDR1 SEHNR and CDR2 FQNEAQ (reference sequence). The CDR3 covers 15 residues. The CDR3 DNA sequence: TGTGCCAGCAGCCCAGGTCAGGGGGCGTTTCAGTCCCAGCATTTT. This translates into CASSPGQGAFQSQHF.